The T cell receptor (beta chain) under discussion was sequenced for a study of CD8+ T cells in alopecia areata. Study results and limitations: In patients, TCRs were shared less clearly than in mice, and HLA may possibly be involved.

CD4+ cells from four or five patients were sorted into CD25+CD127- cells. cDNA serving as the sequencing template came from extracted, reverse transcribed RNA. Repertoires were generated with immunoSEQ multiplex PCR, while TCRdb's copy carries only in-frame clones and drops some. The sample carries 14,000 or so clones, roughly 58% recorded once. Regarding this clone: Its antigen is unidentified.

Trimming removed 2 bases at V and 4 bases at J, with 19 bases between. The CDR3 totals 17 residues. Germline lookup yields CDR1 SGHDT and CDR2 YYEEEE. The sample comprised CD4+ Tregs sorted from blood. The chain combines TRBV5-6 with TRBJ1-3; TRBD1 is a possible D gene (5 bases). This sequence was found in a human donor with alopecia areata. The CDR3 is CASSFSRPSGVGNTIYF. In DNA, the CDR3 is TGTGCCAGCAGCTTTAGCAGACCCTCGGGGGTCGGAAACACCATATATTTT. Looking up the rest from reference TRBV5-6 and TRBJ1-3 gives the full variable domain: DAGVTQSPTHLIKTRGQQVTLRCSPKSGHDTVSWYQQALGQGPQFIFQYYEEEERQRGNFPDRFSGHQFPNYSSELNVNALLLGDSALYLCASSFSRPSGVGNTIYFGEGSWLTVV.